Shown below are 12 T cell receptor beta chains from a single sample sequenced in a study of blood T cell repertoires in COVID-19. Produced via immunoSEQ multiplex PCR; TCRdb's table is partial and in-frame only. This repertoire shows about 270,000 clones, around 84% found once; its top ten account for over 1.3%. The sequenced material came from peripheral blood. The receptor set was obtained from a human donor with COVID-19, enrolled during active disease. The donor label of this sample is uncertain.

The CDR3 loop is CASSPTAAGTRYGYTF. CDR3 DNA sequence: TGCGCCAGCAGCCCAACAGCAGCGGGGACACGCTATGGCTACACCTTC. The gene calls are TRBV4-3 and TRBJ1-2, with TRBD1 as a possible D gene (6 bases). Germline V gene lookup returns CDR1 LGHNA and CDR2 YSLEER. CDR3 length: 16 residues. V was trimmed by 4 bases and J by 4 bases, leaving 19 bases between them.

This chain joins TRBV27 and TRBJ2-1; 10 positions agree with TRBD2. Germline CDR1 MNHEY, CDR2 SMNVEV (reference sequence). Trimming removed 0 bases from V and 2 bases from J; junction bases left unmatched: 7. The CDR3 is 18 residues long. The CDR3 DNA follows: TGTGCCAGCAGTTTATCCTCCCAACTAGCGGGGCCCTACAATGAGCAGTTCTTC. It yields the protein CASSLSSQLAGPYNEQFF.

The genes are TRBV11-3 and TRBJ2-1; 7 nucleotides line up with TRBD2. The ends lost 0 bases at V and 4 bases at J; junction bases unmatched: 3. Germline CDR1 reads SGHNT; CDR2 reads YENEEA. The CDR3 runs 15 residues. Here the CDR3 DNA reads TGTGCCAGCAGCTTAGATGGGAGGGGTTACAATGAGCAGTTCTTC. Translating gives CASSLDGRGYNEQFF.

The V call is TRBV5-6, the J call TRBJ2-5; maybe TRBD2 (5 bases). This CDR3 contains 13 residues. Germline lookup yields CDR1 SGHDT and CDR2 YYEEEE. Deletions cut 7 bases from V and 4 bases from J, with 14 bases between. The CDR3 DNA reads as TGTGCCAGCTCCCGGGTGGCGGGAGAGACCCAGTACTTC. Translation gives CASSRVAGETQYF.

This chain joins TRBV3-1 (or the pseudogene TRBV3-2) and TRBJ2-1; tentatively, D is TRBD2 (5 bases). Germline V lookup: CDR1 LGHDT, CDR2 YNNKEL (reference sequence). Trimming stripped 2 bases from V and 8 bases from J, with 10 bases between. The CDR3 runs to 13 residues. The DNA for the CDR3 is TGTGCCAGCAGCCAAAATATGCGGGATGAGCAGTTCTTC. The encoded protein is CASSQNMRDEQFF.

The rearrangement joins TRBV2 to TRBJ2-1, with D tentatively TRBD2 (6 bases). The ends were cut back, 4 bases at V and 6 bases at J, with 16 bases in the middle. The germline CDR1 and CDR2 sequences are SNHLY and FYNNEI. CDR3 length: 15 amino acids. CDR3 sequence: CASSVLVGGSNEQFF. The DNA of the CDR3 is TGTGCCAGCAGTGTCTTAGTAGGAGGGAGCAATGAGCAGTTCTTC.

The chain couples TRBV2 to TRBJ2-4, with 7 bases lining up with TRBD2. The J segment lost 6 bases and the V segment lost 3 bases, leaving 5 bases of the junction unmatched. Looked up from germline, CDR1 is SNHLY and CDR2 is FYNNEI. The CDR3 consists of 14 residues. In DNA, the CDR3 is TGTGCCAGCAGTGACCCGCGGGGGAGAAACATTCAGTACTTC. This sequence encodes CASSDPRGRNIQYF.

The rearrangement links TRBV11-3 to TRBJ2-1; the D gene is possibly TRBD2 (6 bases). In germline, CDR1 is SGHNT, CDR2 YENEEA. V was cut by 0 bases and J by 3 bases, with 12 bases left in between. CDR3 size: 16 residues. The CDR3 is CASSLDPVADYNEQFF. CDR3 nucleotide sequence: TGTGCCAGCAGCTTAGACCCGGTAGCGGACTACAATGAGCAGTTCTTC.

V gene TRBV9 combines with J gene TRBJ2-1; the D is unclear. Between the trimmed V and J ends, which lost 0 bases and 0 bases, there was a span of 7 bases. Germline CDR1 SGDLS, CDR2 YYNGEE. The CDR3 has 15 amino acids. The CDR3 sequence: CASSVALSSYNEQFF. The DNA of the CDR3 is TGTGCCAGCAGCGTAGCTCTGAGCTCCTACAATGAGCAGTTCTTC.

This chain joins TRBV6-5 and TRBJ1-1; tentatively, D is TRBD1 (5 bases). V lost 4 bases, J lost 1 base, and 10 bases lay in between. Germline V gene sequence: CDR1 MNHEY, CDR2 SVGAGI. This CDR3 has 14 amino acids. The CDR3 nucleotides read TGTGCCAGCAGTTGGGCGGGGGGGAACACTGAAGCTTTCTTT. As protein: CASSWAGGNTEAFF.

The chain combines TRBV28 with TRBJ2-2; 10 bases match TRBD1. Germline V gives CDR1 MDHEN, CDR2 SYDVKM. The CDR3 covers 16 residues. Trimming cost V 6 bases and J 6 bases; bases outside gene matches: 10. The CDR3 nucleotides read TGTGCCAGCAGGTTACCGGGACAGGGGAGGGCCGGGGAGCTGTTTTTT. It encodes CASRLPGQGRAGELFF.

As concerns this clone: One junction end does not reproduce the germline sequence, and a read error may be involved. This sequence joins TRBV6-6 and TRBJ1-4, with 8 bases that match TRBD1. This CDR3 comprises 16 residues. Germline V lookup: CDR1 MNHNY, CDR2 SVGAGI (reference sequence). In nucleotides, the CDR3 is TGTGCCAGCACTTACACCGGACAGGGATTGGTTGAGAAACTGTTTTTT. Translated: CASTYTGQGLVEKLFF.